The next 30 T cell receptor beta chains were all read from a single sample in a study of T cells in Graves' hyperthyroidism and ophthalmopathy. RNA transcripts served as the template for amplifying TCR beta CDR3 regions. The HTBI primer set was used in a first-round RT-PCR of the TCR CDR3. TCRdb re-derived calls from the multiplex PCR reads in MiXCR, one entry per CDR3 protein. The sample lists around 280,000 distinct CDR3 sequences; 13% were seen once. The sequencing input was blood. All receptors come from a woman in her 30s with Graves' hyperthyroidism that later progressed to Graves' ophthalmopathy.

This clonotype was observed many times. V gene TRBV29-1 combines with J gene TRBJ2-3, with 12 bases fitting TRBD2. Germline V gives CDR1 SQVTM, CDR2 ANQGSEA. The CDR3 is 16 amino acids. V dropped 6 bases and J dropped 6; count of bases not matched to a gene: 13. CDR3 DNA sequence: TGCAGCGTAGGGAACCGACTAGCGGGAGTTCGCGATACGCAGTATTTT. Translation gives CSVGNRLAGVRDTQYF.

This clonotype appeared many times. V and J are TRBV20-1 and TRBJ2-7; D might be TRBD1 or TRBD2, each matching 5 bases. Germline V gene sequence: CDR1 DFQATT, CDR2 SNEGSKA (reference sequence). The CDR3 is 14 residues long. V shed 0 bases and J shed 3 bases, with 12 bases lying between them. The CDR3 here is CSAREQDSYYEQYF. The CDR3, as DNA: TGCAGTGCTAGAGAACAGGACTCCTACTACGAGCAGTACTTC.

The sample holds many counts of this clonotype. The chain has TRBV7-8 and TRBJ2-2; D is undetermined. CDR3 length: 16 residues. The V gene lost 7 bases and the J gene lost 7 bases, with 22 bases spanning the gap. Germline V gives CDR1 SGHVS, CDR2 FQNEAQ. In DNA form, the CDR3 reads TGTGCCAGCATCCCCAGTGGTGGGTCTGGGCACGGGGAGCTGTTTTTT. Translation gives CASIPSGGSGHGELFF.

The chain uses TRBV2 and TRBJ1-1, with TRBD1 matching 9 bases. Germline V lookup: CDR1 SNHLY, CDR2 FYNNEI. J lost 5 bases, V lost 6 bases, and 10 bases had no gene match. This CDR3 contains 15 residues. CDR3 sequence: CASRLRQGVTTEAFF. The CDR3 DNA reads as TGTGCCAGCAGATTACGACAGGGGGTTACTACTGAAGCTTTCTTT.

The chain recombines TRBV19 with TRBJ1-1; D is uncertain. Germline V gene sequence: CDR1 LNHDA, CDR2 SQIVND (reference sequence). The CDR3 extends over 13 amino acids. V dropped 7 bases and J dropped 0 bases, with 9 bases sitting between them. CDR3 bases: TGTGCCAGTACCCAGGCCATGAACACTGAAGCTTTCTTT. Its translation is CASTQAMNTEAFF.

Only a few counts were recorded for this clonotype. CDR3 loop: CSARRGVRSQPQHF. CDR3 coding DNA: TGCAGTGCTCGAAGGGGGGTACGCAGTCAGCCCCAGCATTTT. This chain uses TRBV20-1 with TRBJ1-5; D may be TRBD1 (6 bases). The V gene's germline CDR1 is DFQATT and CDR2 SNEGSKA (reference sequence). Trimming took off 5 bases at V and 6 bases at J, with 17 bases between the two ends. This CDR3 has 14 amino acids.

This clonotype was found many times. The chain employs TRBV12-3 or TRBV12-4 and TRBJ1-1, with D perhaps matching TRBD1 (5 bases). The ends were cut back, 2 bases at V and 7 bases at J, with 11 bases in the middle. The CDR3 is made up of 13 amino acids. The CDR3 region has the DNA TGTGCCAGCAGTTTAAGGGGATCAGGTGAAGCTTTCTTT. This translates into CASSLRGSGEAFF.

This clonotype has ten or more counts. The chain joins TRBV7-9 to TRBJ2-5, with a possible D match to TRBD1 (5 bases). From germline, CDR1 is SEHNR and CDR2 FQNEAQ (reference sequence). This CDR3 contains 14 residues. V was shortened by 8 bases and J by 4 bases, with 17 bases between the two germline ends. CDR3 coding DNA: TGTGCCAGCCTCTTGACAGTGGAAGGAGAGACCCAGTACTTC. This sequence encodes CASLLTVEGETQYF.

Here the CDR3 DNA reads TGCGCCAGCAGCCTTGGAACAGGGGGCTTGACTCTCTACGAGCAGTACTTC. This codes for CASSLGTGGLTLYEQYF. The V gene is TRBV4-1, the J gene TRBJ2-7; 9 nucleotides line up with TRBD1. This CDR3 comprises 17 residues. Per the germline V gene, CDR1 is MGHRA and CDR2 is YSYEKL. Trimming removed 4 bases from V and 3 bases from J; junction bases left unmatched: 13.

In the case of this clonotype: This may arise from a read error, as a much more abundant clone is one base away. The chain is built from TRBV27 and TRBJ2-7, with TRBD2 identical over 11 bases. V dropped 6 bases and J dropped 9; count of bases not matched to a gene: 16. The CDR3 totals 16 residues. The germline gives CDR1 MNHEY, CDR2 SMNVEV (reference sequence). The CDR3 sequence: CASSFHRTSGRTGQYF. The CDR3 DNA sequence: TGTGCCAGCAGCTTTCACCGTACTAGCGGGAGAACCGGGCAGTACTTC.

This clonotype was counted ten times or more. This chain connects TRBV6-1 to TRBJ1-6, with 7 bases fitting TRBD1. Unmatched junction bases numbered 8, after V lost 6 bases and J lost 0 bases. CDR3 size: 17 residues. The germline V gene has CDR1 MNHNS and CDR2 SASEGT. The DNA for the CDR3 is TGTGCCAGCAGCTGGGACAGCACGAGCTCCTATAATTCACCCCTCCACTTT. This encodes CASSWDSTSSYNSPLHF.

This chain uses TRBV27 with TRBJ2-1; possibly TRBD1 or TRBD2 for D (5 bases each). The CDR3 is made up of 15 amino acids. CDR1 is MNHEY, CDR2 SMNVEV, per germline (reference sequence). Deletions cut 5 bases from V and 0 bases from J, with 11 bases between. CDR3: CASSPGTVSYNEQFF. CDR3 DNA sequence: TGTGCCAGCAGTCCCGGGACGGTCTCCTACAATGAGCAGTTCTTC.

Of note for this clonotype: Mismatch with germline at one junction end may stem from a read error. J is TRBJ2-1 and V is TRBV5-1, with no clear D. Germline V gene lookup returns CDR1 SGHRS and CDR2 YFSETQ. This CDR3 region has 13 residues. The DNA of the CDR3 is TGCACCAGCAGCTCCCGACTCAACAATGAGCAGTTCTTC. Translating gives CTSSSRLNNEQFF.

This clonotype was seen a few times. The chain combines TRBV19 with TRBJ2-7; D possibly uses TRBD1 or TRBD2 (5 bases each). Deletions cut 5 bases from V and 0 bases from J, with 14 bases between. The CDR3 runs 15 residues. Germline values: CDR1 LNHDA, CDR2 SQIVND (reference sequence). The DNA for the CDR3 is TGTGCCAGTAGTCGAAACCGGGACGGCTCCTACGAGCAGTACTTC. Amino acids: CASSRNRDGSYEQYF.

This clonotype was seen many times. V is TRBV12-3 or TRBV12-4 and J is TRBJ2-3; 13 nucleotides match TRBD2. Trimming at V came to 6 bases and at J to 2 bases, leaving 11 bases not matched to a gene. The CDR3 covers 18 residues. CDR3 in amino acids: CASRTTSGRGPYTDTQYF. In DNA form, the CDR3 reads TGTGCCAGCAGAACAACTAGCGGGAGGGGCCCTTACACAGATACGCAGTATTTT.

Comments on this clonotype: Since a much larger clone is just one base distant, this may be a read error. J is TRBJ2-5 and V is TRBV7-9, with D perhaps matching TRBD1 or TRBD2 (7 bases each). The J call is in doubt because the DNA end fits TRBJ2-1 better. The CDR3 has 13 residues. CDR1 is SEHNR, CDR2 FQNEAQ, per germline (reference sequence). The CDR3 DNA sequence: TGTGCCAGCAGCAAATCAGGGGGGGAGACCCAGTTCTTC. Its translation is CASSKSGGETQFF.

The chain uses TRBV19 and TRBJ2-1; 11 bases line up with TRBD1. The junction had 5 bases not matched to a gene; V was cut back by 4 bases and J by 6 bases. Germline CDR1 reads LNHDA; CDR2 reads SQIVND (reference sequence). CDR3 length equals 15 residues. The CDR3 sequence is CASSTGTGGSNEQFF. DNA of the CDR3: TGTGCCAGTAGTACCGGGACAGGGGGAAGCAATGAGCAGTTCTTC.

The V call is TRBV4-1, the J call TRBJ2-7; D perhaps matches TRBD1 (5 bases). In germline, CDR1 is MGHRA, CDR2 YSYEKL. Deletions cut 4 bases from V and 0 bases from J, with 16 bases between. The CDR3 extends over 16 amino acids. The CDR3 DNA sequence: TGCGCCAGCAGCCCGACAGACTTGGGATTCTCCTACGAGCAGTACTTC. Its protein is CASSPTDLGFSYEQYF.

At least ten counts were recorded for this clonotype. The CDR3 bases are TGCAGCGTCGCGGACACTGAAGCTTTCTTT. It encodes CSVADTEAFF. This sequence joins TRBV29-1 and TRBJ1-1; D remains unclear. Trimming took 6 bases from V and 3 from J, leaving 5 bases between them. Germline lookup yields CDR1 SQVTM and CDR2 ANQGSEA. This CDR3 contains 10 residues.

This clonotype was observed at least ten times. V and J are TRBV6-2 or TRBV6-3 and TRBJ1-2; D is unclear. The germline V gene has CDR1 MNHEY and CDR2 SVGEGT. The CDR3 is made up of 11 amino acids. V gave up 7 bases and J gave up 8 bases, with 11 bases separating them. The DNA of the CDR3 is TGTGCCAGCATGGTTGGATACGGCTACACCTTC. Protein product: CASMVGYGYTF.

This clonotype was seen many times. V and J are TRBV20-1 and TRBJ1-6, with D perhaps matching TRBD1 (6 bases). This CDR3 has 16 residues. Trimming pared 3 bases from V and 8 bases from J, leaving 20 bases between. In germline, CDR1 is DFQATT, CDR2 SNEGSKA (reference sequence). The CDR3 sequence is CSASEFGLKGDSPLHF. CDR3 bases: TGCAGTGCTAGCGAATTCGGCCTTAAGGGGGATTCACCCCTCCACTTT.

This clonotype was observed a handful of times. The chain has TRBV27 and TRBJ2-1; 11 bases agree with TRBD2. This CDR3 has 16 amino acids. Per the germline V gene, CDR1 is MNHEY and CDR2 is SMNVEV (reference sequence). J gave up 8 bases and V 6 bases, and 12 bases lay outside the gene matches. Written as DNA, the CDR3 is TGTGCCAGCAGGACAATAGCGGGAGGGCCTCACGATGAGCAGTTCTTC. This codes for CASRTIAGGPHDEQFF.

This clonotype was recorded many times. V and J are TRBV3-1 and TRBJ2-1; D gene ambiguous. The CDR3 length is 12 residues. The V and J ends lost 3 bases and 5 bases respectively, with 5 bases between them. CDR1 and CDR2 from the germline V gene are LGHDT and YNNKEL (reference sequence). CDR3 protein: CASSHLDNEQFF. In nucleotides, the CDR3 is TGTGCCAGCAGCCATCTGGACAATGAGCAGTTCTTC.

CDR3 bases: TGTGCCAGCAGTGGTGAAGGGATCGGAGGCTACACCTTC. It yields the protein CASSGEGIGGYTF. The chain carries TRBV6-1 and TRBJ1-2; no clear D. Germline V gene sequence: CDR1 MNHNS, CDR2 SASEGT. The CDR3 has 13 residues. The V end lost 4 bases, the J end lost 8 bases, and 14 bases lay between the germline ends.

The chain uses TRBV6-1 and TRBJ2-1, with 7 bases matching TRBD2. With V trimmed by 6 bases and J by 6 bases, 8 bases remained unmatched. From germline, CDR1 is MNHNS and CDR2 SASEGT. The CDR3 is made up of 14 amino acids. The chain's CDR3 is CASSYGLGSNEQFF. In DNA form, the CDR3 reads TGTGCCAGCAGCTATGGACTAGGATCCAATGAGCAGTTCTTC.

In this sample, this clonotype turned up many times. The rearrangement uses TRBV6-1 and TRBJ2-3, with TRBD2 identical over 7 bases. The CDR3 spans 16 residues. The V gene's germline CDR1 is MNHNS and CDR2 SASEGT. The V gene end was trimmed by 5 bases and the J gene end by 2 bases; junction bases not matched to a gene: 10. The DNA for the CDR3 is TGTGCCAGCAGTTTCACTAGCGCTTGGGACACAGATACGCAGTATTTT. Amino acid sequence: CASSFTSAWDTDTQYF.

This clonotype was counted only a few times. The chain joins TRBV4-1 to TRBJ2-1, with a tentative D call TRBD2 (5 bases). This CDR3 is 13 amino acids long. Trimming cost V 3 bases and J 7 bases, with 10 bases left between them. Germline values: CDR1 MGHRA, CDR2 YSYEKL. CDR3 bases: TGCGCCAGCAGCCACCCCCGAGGGAATGAGCAGTTCTTC. Translating it yields CASSHPRGNEQFF.

This clonotype was detected ten times or more. The chain employs TRBV12-3 or TRBV12-4 and TRBJ2-7; 14 bases align to TRBD2. This CDR3 spans 17 amino acids. Trimming removed 3 bases from V and 4 bases from J; junction bases left unmatched: 8. CDR3 sequence: CASSLRTSGRIRYEQYF. The CDR3 DNA follows: TGTGCCAGCAGTTTGAGGACTAGCGGGAGGATAAGGTACGAGCAGTACTTC.

This clonotype has at least ten counts. The chain uses TRBV28 and TRBJ1-2; D is perhaps TRBD1 (5 bases). Germline-derived CDR1 and CDR2 are MDHEN and SYDVKM. The CDR3 contains 14 residues. V was shortened by 5 bases and J by 5 bases, with 15 bases between the two germline ends. This CDR3 is CASSTQGVGYGYTF. The CDR3 nucleotides read TGTGCCAGCAGTACACAAGGGGTCGGATATGGCTACACCTTC.

V usage is TRBV5-4 and J usage is TRBJ2-3; 7 positions match TRBD2. Germline CDR1 SGHNT, CDR2 YYREEE (reference sequence). V trimming: 4 bases; J trimming: 0 bases; junction bases outside the gene matches: 11. The CDR3 has 17 amino acids. CDR3 DNA sequence: TGTGCCAGCAGCCCGAAGGGCGGGAGACGGAGCACAGATACGCAGTATTTT. Protein product: CASSPKGGRRSTDTQYF.